This T cell receptor beta chain was identified in a study of T-cell memory formation after mild COVID-19. Whole-study context: TCR clusters showed largely donor specificity. General study results and limits: Most CD4+ clones that shrank were in CM and EM, while CD8+ ones turned up in EMRA.

This clonotype has just a few counts. Its antigen is as yet unknown. Amplification by 5'RACE using constant-segment primers produced TCR alpha and TCR beta cDNA libraries that carried sample barcodes and UMIs. From the 5' RACE reads, TCRdb called clonotypes with MiXCR, one entry per CDR3 protein. The profile shows around 250,000 distinct CDR3 sequences, 15% to 20% of them singletons. CDR1 and CDR2 from the germline V gene are SGHVS and FNYEAQ. The CDR3 is made up of 16 amino acids. Trimming cost V 5 bases and J 8 bases; bases outside gene matches: 7. This chain joins TRBV7-6 and TRBJ2-2; TRBD2 matches 14 bases. This receptor was taken from a man aged 18 to 35 who had mild COVID-19 (a few samples of this study predate the infection). Cell type and time point are not known. Material: PBMCs or a T cell subset sorted from them (not recorded which). CDR3 sequence: CASSDGLAGGVGELFF. The CDR3 nucleotides are TGTGCCAGCAGCGATGGACTAGCGGGGGGCGTTGGGGAGCTGTTTTTT. Combining the CDR3 with reference TRBV7-6 and TRBJ2-2 gives the whole variable domain GAGVSQSPRYKVTKRGQDVALRCDPISGHVSLYWYRQALGQGPEFLTYFNYEAQQDKSGLPNDRFSAERPEGSISTLTIQRTEQRDSAMYRCASSDGLAGGVGELFFGEGSRLTVL.